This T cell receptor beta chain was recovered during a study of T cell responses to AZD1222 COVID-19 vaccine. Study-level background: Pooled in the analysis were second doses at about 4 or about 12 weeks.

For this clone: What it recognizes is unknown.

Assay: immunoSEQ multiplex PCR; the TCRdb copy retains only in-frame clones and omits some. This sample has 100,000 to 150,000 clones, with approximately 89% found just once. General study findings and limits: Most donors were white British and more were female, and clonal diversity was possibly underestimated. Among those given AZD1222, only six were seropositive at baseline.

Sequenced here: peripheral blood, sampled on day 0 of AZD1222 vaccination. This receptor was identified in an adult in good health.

For the CDR3, the DNA is TGTGCCAGCAGTCTAACAGGGGTTTATTTGAATCAGCCCCAGCATTTT. Translation gives CASSLTGVYLNQPQHF. This chain joins TRBV28 and TRBJ1-5; TRBD1 matches 7 bases. Germline CDR1 and CDR2: MDHEN and SYDVKM. J was trimmed by 4 bases and V by 5 bases; bases with no gene match: 11. This CDR3 spans 16 amino acids. Supplemented by reference TRBV28 and TRBJ1-5, the full variable domain reads DVKVTQSSRYLVKRTGEKVFLECVQDMDHENMFWYRQDPGLGLRLIYFSYDVKMKEKGDIPEGYSVSREKKERFSLILESASTNQTSMYLCASSLTGVYLNQPQHFGDGTRLSIL.